A selection of T cell receptor beta chains follows, all from one sample in a study of regulatory T cells in long-lasting Graves disease. TCRdb used MiXCR to reprocess the multiplex PCR reads, holding one entry per CDR3 protein. In the table there are 540,000 or so distinct CDR3 sequences, roughly 12% of which are singletons. The sample was also reused in another study, on T cells in Graves' hyperthyroidism and ophthalmopathy.

Sequences were derived from peripheral blood mononuclear cells (PBMCs), sampled at new diagnosis, from a patient treated with antithyroid drugs. Receptors originate from a man in his thirties or forties with Graves disease. CDR3s include the opening cysteine and the closing phenylalanine or tryptophan. D genes are given only for firm matches. Part of the rows lack a size; the others show once, few, many or a class for expanded clones.

-	TRBV20-1	TRBJ1-4	many	TGCAGTGCTCCCCACCAACGGGGGGCTGGTGAAAAACTGTTTTTT	CSAPHQRGAGEKLFF
-	TRBV2	TRBJ2-5	many	TGTGCCAGCAGAGCGAGGACGGGCATGCAAGAGACCCAGTACTTC	CASRARTGMQETQYF
TRBD2	TRBV30	TRBJ2-3	many	TGTGCCTCCGTGGAGCGGGGCCCTAGCACAGATACGCAGTATTTT	CASVERGPSTDTQYF
-	TRBV27	TRBJ2-5	many	TGTGCCAGCAGCTTAGCGAGTTGGGAGACCCAGTACTTC	CASSLASWETQYF
-	TRBV19	TRBJ2-1	-	TGTGCCAGTAGTCCAGGTGAGCAGTTCTTC	CASSPGEQFF
-	TRBV5-1	TRBJ1-4	many	TGCGCCAGCAGCTTAAATCAGGGTAAAGAAAAACTGTTTTTT	CASSLNQGKEKLFF
TRBD2	TRBV20-1	TRBJ2-5	many	TGCAGTGCTAGAGATTTCGGGACTAGTAAAGAGACCCAGTACTTC	CSARDFGTSKETQYF
TRBD1	TRBV6-5	TRBJ1-2	-	TGTGCCAGCAGTTCACTGACAGGGGAGGTTAACTATGGCTACACCTTC	CASSSLTGEVNYGYTF
-	TRBV5-1	TRBJ2-3	many	TGCGCCAGCAGCTTGGTCCCCGATCTCACAGATACGCAGTATTTT	CASSLVPDLTDTQYF
-	TRBV4-2	TRBJ1-3	-	TGTGCCAGCAGCCAAGTTTCGGAGGGTTTGCATGGAAACACCATATATTTT	CASSQVSEGLHGNTIYF
TRBD1	TRBV7-2	TRBJ2-5	many	TGTGCCAGCAGCTGGAACAGGGGGGAGACCCAGTACTTC	CASSWNRGETQYF
-	TRBV7-2	TRBJ1-5	many	TGTGCCAGCAGTTCGGACGGAAATAATCAGCCCCAGCATTTT	CASSSDGNNQPQHF
-	TRBV5-1	TRBJ1-2	few	TGCGCCAGCAGCCTTTGGGACACTTCTATGGGGTTTGGCTACACCTTC	CASSLWDTSMGFGYTF
TRBD1	TRBV6-4	TRBJ2-7	many	TGTGCCAGCAGTGGAGACAGGGGGTGCACCTACGAGCAGTACTTC	CASSGDRGCTYEQYF
-	TRBV20-1	TRBJ1-2	many	TGCAGTGCGGAAGAAGGGGCTATGAACTATGGCTACACCTTC	CSAEEGAMNYGYTF
-	TRBV7-9	TRBJ2-3	many	TGTGCCAGCAGCTCATACAGGACAGATACGCAGTATTTT	CASSSYRTDTQYF
-	TRBV15	TRBJ1-2	many	TGTGCCACCAGCAGAGATGAGACCCGTCCGTATGGCTACACCTTC	CATSRDETRPYGYTF
-	TRBV12-3/TRBV12-4	TRBJ1-1	many	TGTGCCAGCACCCGACAGCTTGAAGCTTTCTTT	CASTRQLEAFF
TRBD2	TRBV12-3/TRBV12-4	TRBJ2-2	many	TGTGCCAGCAGTCCCTCCAGGGGTAGCGGGAGGTCCGGGGAGCTGTTTTTT	CASSPSRGSGRSGELFF
TRBD1	TRBV12-3/TRBV12-4	TRBJ2-7	many	TGTGCCAGCGGGAGGACAGGGAAAGGGGAGCAGTACTTC	CASGRTGKGEQYF
-	TRBV6-1	TRBJ2-3	-	TGTGCCAGCGCGTCGGACACAGGCACCACAGATACGCAGTATTTT	CASASDTGTTDTQYF
-	TRBV2	TRBJ2-7	many	TGTGCCAGCAGACTCCAGGCCGAGCAGTACTTC	CASRLQAEQYF
TRBD2	TRBV6-2/TRBV6-3	TRBJ2-5	few	TGTGCCAGCAGTTACTCGACAGGACTAGCGGGAGTACGGGGAGAGACCCAGTACTTC	CASSYSTGLAGVRGETQYF
-	TRBV7-8	TRBJ2-5	many	TGTGCCAGCAGCTTATTAGCAGAGGAAGAGACCCAGTACTTC	CASSLLAEEETQYF
TRBD1	TRBV20-1	TRBJ2-7	many	TGCAGTGCTAAGCCTCGGGACAGAACCTACGAGCAGTACTTC	CSAKPRDRTYEQYF
TRBD1	TRBV15	TRBJ1-2	many	TGTGCCACCAGCAGAGGCCCCACGACAGGGGGCATTGGCTACACCTTC	CATSRGPTTGGIGYTF
-	TRBV29-1	TRBJ2-7	few	TGCAGCGTTGTAGGGGGGAATACCGAGCAGTACTTC	CSVVGGNTEQYF
TRBD2	TRBV20-1	TRBJ2-1	-	TGCAGTGCTAGAGCCGCCCTAGCGGGAGGGTGGTACAATGAGCAGTTCTTC	CSARAALAGGWYNEQFF
TRBD2	TRBV4-2	TRBJ2-3	-	TGTGCCAGCAGCCCACTATTCACTAGCGGGAGAGATACGCAGTATTTT	CASSPLFTSGRDTQYF